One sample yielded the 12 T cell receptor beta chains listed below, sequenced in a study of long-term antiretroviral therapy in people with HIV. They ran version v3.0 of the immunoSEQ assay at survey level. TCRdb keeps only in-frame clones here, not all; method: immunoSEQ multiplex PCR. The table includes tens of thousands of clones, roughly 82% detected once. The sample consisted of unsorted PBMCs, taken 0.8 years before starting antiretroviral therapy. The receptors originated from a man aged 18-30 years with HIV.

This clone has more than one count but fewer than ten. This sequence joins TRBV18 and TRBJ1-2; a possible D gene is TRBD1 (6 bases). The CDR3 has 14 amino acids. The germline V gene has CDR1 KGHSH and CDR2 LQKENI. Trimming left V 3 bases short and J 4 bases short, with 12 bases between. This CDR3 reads CASSPGQNIYGYTF. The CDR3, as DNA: TGTGCCAGCTCACCGGGACAAAACATCTATGGCTACACCTTC.

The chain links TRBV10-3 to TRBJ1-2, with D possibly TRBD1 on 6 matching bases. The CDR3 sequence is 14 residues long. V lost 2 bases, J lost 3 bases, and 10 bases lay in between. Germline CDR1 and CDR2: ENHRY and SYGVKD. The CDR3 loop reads CAISETGTDYGYTF. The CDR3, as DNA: TGTGCCATCAGTGAGACAGGGACCGACTATGGCTACACCTTC.

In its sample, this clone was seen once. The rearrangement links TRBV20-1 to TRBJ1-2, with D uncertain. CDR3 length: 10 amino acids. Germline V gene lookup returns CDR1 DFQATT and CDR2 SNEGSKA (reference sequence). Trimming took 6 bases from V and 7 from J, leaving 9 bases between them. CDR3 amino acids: CSASSFGYTF. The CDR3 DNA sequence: TGCAGTGCCTCTTCGTTTGGCTACACCTTC.

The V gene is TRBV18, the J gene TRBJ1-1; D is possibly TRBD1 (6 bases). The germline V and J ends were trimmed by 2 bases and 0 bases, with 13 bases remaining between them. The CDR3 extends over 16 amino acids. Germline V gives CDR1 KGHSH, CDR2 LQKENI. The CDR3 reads CASSPTTGTMNTEAFF. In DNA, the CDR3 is TGTGCCAGCTCACCAACAACCGGGACAATGAACACTGAAGCTTTCTTT.

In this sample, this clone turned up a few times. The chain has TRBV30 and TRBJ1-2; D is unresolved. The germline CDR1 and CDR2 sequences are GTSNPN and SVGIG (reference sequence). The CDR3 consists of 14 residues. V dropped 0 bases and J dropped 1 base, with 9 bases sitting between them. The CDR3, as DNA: TGTGCCTGGAGTGTACCCCCAGATAACTATGGCTACACCTTC. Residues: CAWSVPPDNYGYTF.

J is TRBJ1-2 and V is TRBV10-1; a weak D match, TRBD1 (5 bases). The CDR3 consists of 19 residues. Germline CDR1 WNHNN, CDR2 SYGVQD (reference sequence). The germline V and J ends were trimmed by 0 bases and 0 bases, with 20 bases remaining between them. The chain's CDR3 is CASSESPWGRSLANYGYTF. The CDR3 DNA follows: TGCGCCAGCAGTGAGTCCCCTTGGGGCAGGTCCCTAGCTAACTATGGCTACACCTTC.

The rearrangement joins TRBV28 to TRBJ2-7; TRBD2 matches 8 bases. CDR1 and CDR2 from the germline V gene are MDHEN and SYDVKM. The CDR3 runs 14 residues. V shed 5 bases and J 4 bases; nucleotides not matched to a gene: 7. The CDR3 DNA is TGTGCCAGCAGTCCAGGGACTAGTGGGTACGAGCAGTACTTC. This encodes CASSPGTSGYEQYF.

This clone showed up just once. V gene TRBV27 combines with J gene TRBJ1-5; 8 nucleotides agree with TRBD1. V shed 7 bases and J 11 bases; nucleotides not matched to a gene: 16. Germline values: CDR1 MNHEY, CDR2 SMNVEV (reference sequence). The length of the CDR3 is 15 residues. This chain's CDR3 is CASMSQHQGAGAQHF. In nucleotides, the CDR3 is TGTGCCAGCATGTCGCAACACCAGGGGGCCGGGGCCCAGCATTTT.

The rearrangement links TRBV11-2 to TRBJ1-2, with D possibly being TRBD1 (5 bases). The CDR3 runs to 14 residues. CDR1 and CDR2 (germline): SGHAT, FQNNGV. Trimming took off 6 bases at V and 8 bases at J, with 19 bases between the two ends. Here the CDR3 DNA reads TGTGCCAGCAGTTTTAATGCAGGGCAAGCGGGCTACACCTTC. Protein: CASSFNAGQAGYTF.

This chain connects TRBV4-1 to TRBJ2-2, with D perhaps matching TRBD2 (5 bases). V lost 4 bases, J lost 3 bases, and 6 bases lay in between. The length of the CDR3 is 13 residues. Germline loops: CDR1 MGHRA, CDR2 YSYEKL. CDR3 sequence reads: CASSPRDTGELFF. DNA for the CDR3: TGCGCCAGCAGCCCGCGGGACACCGGGGAGCTGTTTTTT.

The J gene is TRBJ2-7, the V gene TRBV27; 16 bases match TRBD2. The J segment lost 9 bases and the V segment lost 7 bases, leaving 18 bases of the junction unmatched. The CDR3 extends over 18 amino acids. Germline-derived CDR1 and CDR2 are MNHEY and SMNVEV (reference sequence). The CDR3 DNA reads TGTGCCAGCACCCCCGGGACTAGCGGGGGGGCTGCTACAAGTCCGCAGTACTTC. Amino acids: CASTPGTSGGAATSPQYF.

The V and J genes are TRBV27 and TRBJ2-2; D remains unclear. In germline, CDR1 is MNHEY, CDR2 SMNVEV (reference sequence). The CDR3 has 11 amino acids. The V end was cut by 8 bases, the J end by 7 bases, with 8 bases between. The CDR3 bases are TGTGCCAGCTGGGGAAACGGGGAGCTGTTTTTT. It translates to CASWGNGELFF.